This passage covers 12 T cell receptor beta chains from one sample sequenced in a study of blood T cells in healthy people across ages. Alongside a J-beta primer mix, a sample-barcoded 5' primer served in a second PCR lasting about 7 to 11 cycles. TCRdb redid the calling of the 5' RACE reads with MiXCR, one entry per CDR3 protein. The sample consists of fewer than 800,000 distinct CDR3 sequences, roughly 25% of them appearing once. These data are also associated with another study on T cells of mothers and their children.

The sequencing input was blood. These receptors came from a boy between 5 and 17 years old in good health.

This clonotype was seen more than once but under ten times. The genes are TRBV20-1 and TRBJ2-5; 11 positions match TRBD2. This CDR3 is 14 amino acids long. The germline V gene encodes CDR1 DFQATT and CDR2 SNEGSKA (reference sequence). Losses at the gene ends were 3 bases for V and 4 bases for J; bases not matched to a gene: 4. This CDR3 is CSASSGRDLETQYF. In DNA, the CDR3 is TGCAGTGCTAGTAGCGGGAGGGACCTAGAGACCCAGTACTTC.

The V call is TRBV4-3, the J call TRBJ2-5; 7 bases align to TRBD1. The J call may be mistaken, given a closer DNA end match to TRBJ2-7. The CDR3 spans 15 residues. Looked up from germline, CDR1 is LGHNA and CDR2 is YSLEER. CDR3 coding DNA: TGCGCCAGCAGCCAAGCCCACAGGGGTACCTACGAGCAGTACTTC. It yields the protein CASSQAHRGTYEQYF.

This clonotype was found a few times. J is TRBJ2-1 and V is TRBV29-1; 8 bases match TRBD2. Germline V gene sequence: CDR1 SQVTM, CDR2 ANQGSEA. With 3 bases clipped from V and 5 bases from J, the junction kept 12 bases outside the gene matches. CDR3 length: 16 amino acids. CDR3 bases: TGCAGCGTTGATAAGGCTAGCGGGTATCTCCACAATGAGCAGTTCTTC. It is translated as CSVDKASGYLHNEQFF.

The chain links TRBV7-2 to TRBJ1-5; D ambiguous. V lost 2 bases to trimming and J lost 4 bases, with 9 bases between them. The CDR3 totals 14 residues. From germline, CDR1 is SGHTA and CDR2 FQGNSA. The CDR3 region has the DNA TGTGCCAGCAGCTTATGGGCCGGGAATCAGCCCCAGCATTTT. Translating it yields CASSLWAGNQPQHF.

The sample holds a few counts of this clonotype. The CDR3 protein is CASSRVYQETQYF. CDR3 in DNA: TGTGCCAGTAGCCGTGTGTACCAAGAGACCCAGTACTTC. This chain connects TRBV27 to TRBJ2-5; D gene unclear. From germline, CDR1 is MNHEY and CDR2 SMNVEV (reference sequence). This CDR3 has 13 residues. Trimming stripped 9 bases from V and 0 bases from J, with 11 bases between.

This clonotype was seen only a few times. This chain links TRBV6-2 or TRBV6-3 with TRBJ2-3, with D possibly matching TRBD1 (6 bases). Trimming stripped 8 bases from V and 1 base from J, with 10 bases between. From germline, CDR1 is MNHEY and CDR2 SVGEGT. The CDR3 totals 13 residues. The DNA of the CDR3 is TGTGCCAGCTACAGGGTTGGCACAGATACGCAGTATTTT. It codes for CASYRVGTDTQYF.

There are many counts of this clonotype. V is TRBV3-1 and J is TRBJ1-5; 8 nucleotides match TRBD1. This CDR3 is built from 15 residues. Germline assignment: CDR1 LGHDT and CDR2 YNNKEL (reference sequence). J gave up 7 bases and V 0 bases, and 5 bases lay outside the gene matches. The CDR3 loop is CASSQDRGQGQPQHF. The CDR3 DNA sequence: TGTGCCAGCAGCCAAGACAGGGGGCAGGGGCAGCCCCAGCATTTT.

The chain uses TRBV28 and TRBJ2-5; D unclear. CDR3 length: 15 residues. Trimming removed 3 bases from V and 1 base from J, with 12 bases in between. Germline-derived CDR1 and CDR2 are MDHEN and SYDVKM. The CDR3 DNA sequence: TGTGCCAGCAGTTTGGGTCGGCACCCCCAAGAGACCCAGTACTTC. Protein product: CASSLGRHPQETQYF.

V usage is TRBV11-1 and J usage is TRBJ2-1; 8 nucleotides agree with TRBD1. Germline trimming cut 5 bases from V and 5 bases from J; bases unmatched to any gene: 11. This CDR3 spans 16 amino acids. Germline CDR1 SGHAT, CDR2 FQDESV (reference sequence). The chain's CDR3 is CASSLYDRGLNNEQFF. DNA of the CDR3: TGTGCCAGCAGCCTATACGACAGGGGCCTAAACAATGAGCAGTTCTTC.

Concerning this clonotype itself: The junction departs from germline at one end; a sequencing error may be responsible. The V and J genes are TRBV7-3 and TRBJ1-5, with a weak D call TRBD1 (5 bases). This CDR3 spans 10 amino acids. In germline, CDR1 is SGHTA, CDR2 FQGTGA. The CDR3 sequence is CASSLVPGFF. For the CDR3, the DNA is TGTGCCAGCAGTCTAGTTCCAGGGTTTTTT.

Here the CDR3 reads CSVVGGTGAPKNIQYF. DNA for the CDR3: TGCAGCGTTGTAGGCGGGACAGGGGCCCCCAAAAACATTCAGTACTTC. The chain uses TRBV29-1 and TRBJ2-4; 10 bases are a match to TRBD1. Germline V CDR1 and CDR2: SQVTM, ANQGSEA. V lost 4 bases and J lost 2; bases outside the gene matches: 8. This CDR3 is built from 16 residues.

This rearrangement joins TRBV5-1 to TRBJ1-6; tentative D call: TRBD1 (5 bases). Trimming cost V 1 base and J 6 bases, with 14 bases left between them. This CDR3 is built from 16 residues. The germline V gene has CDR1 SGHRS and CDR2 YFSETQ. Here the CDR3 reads CASSLSQGSGNSPLHF. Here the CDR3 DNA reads TGCGCCAGCAGCTTGTCGCAGGGAAGTGGTAATTCACCCCTCCACTTT.